Shown below are 5 T cell receptor beta chains from a single sample sequenced in a study of early T cells in non-severe SARS-CoV-2 infection. TCRdb independently ran MiXCR on the 5' RACE reads; one entry per CDR3 protein. The profile covers about 55,000 distinct CDR3 sequences, with around 12% appearing a single time and more than 3.5% taken by the ten largest. Sequencing was done on a sample of whole blood. These TCRs come from an adult who was a healthcare worker with PCR-confirmed SARS-CoV-2 infection or an uninfected control (not recorded which).

This chain uses TRBV11-2 with TRBJ2-7; 8 bases map to TRBD1. The V and J ends lost 5 bases and 5 bases, in that order; junction bases with no gene match: 11. Germline CDR1 is SGHAT and CDR2 is FQNNGV. The CDR3 consists of 15 residues. Written as DNA, the CDR3 is TGTGCCAGCAGCCCCGGGTCGACAGGGGTGGACGAGCAGTACTTC. Translated, it gives CASSPGSTGVDEQYF.

This clonotype turned up a few times. The V call is TRBV28, the J call TRBJ2-7; no reliable D call. V shed 8 bases and J shed 3 bases, with 11 bases lying between them. The CDR3 sequence is 12 residues long. The germline gives CDR1 MDHEN, CDR2 SYDVKM. The CDR3 DNA follows: TGTGCCAGCCGCGAACTGCACTACGAGCAGTACTTC. This translates into CASRELHYEQYF.

This clonotype has a count of ten or more. The chain uses TRBV5-1 and TRBJ1-1; D uncertain. The germline V gene encodes CDR1 SGHRS and CDR2 YFSETQ. The V end was cut by 4 bases, the J end by 0 bases, with 7 bases between. This CDR3 has 13 amino acids. The DNA for the CDR3 is TGCGCCAGCAGCAAGGAGGTGAACACTGAAGCTTTCTTT. Translated: CASSKEVNTEAFF.

This rearrangement joins TRBV28 to TRBJ2-3; 9 positions match TRBD1. The V and J ends lost 10 bases and 0 bases, in that order; junction bases with no gene match: 8. Germline V gene sequence: CDR1 MDHEN, CDR2 SYDVKM. CDR3 size: 15 residues. The CDR3 reads CATFRTGASTDTQYF. CDR3 coding DNA: TGTGCCACCTTCCGGACAGGGGCCAGCACAGATACGCAGTATTTT.

This clonotype was detected only a few times. The chain uses TRBV5-5 and TRBJ2-3, with a weak D call TRBD2 (5 bases). In germline, CDR1 is SGHKS, CDR2 YYEKEE (reference sequence). The CDR3 is made up of 14 amino acids. V was clipped by 1 base and J by 0 bases, with 6 bases between them. The CDR3 DNA reads as TGTGCCAGCAGCTTGAGGACTAGCACAGATACGCAGTATTTT. Translating it yields CASSLRTSTDTQYF.